One sample yielded the 13 T cell receptor beta chains listed below, sequenced in a study of chemoradiotherapy in HPV16-positive cancers. Libraries were prepared by immunoSEQ multiplex PCR; TCRdb keeps only in-frame clonotypes and omits some of them. Of more than 3,000 clones in the sample, over 75% were seen once. The sequences come from tumor tissue, collected from a patient who underwent chemoradiotherapy. These receptors were obtained from a human donor with HPV-associated anogenital cancer.

The chain combines TRBV30 with TRBJ1-2; 7 nucleotides match TRBD1. The CDR3 has 12 amino acids. Germline values: CDR1 GTSNPN, CDR2 SVGIG (reference sequence). V gave up 0 bases and J gave up 14 bases; unmatched junction bases: 9. The CDR3 sequence is CAWSVPRTGETF. DNA of the CDR3: TGTGCCTGGAGTGTACCGAGAACAGGGGAAACCTTC. Drawing the rest from reference TRBV30 and TRBJ1-2, the complete variable domain is SQTIHQWPATLVQPVGSPLSLECTVEGTSNPNLYWYRQAAGRGLQLLFYSVGIGQISSEVPQNLSASRPQDRQFILSSKKLLLSDSGFYLCAWSVPRTGETFGSGTRLTVV.

J is TRBJ2-7 and V is TRBV30, with D unresolved. V lost 1 base and J 2 bases, leaving 12 bases between the germline ends. Looked up from germline, CDR1 is GTSNPN and CDR2 is SVGIG (reference sequence). This CDR3 region has 14 residues. CDR3 sequence (DNA): TGTGCCTGGAGTGCAGAGGTCGAGGCCTACGAGCAGTACTTC. Protein product: CAWSAEVEAYEQYF. Based on the CDR3 plus reference TRBV30 and TRBJ2-7, the full variable domain is SQTIHQWPATLVQPVGSPLSLECTVEGTSNPNLYWYRQAAGRGLQLLFYSVGIGQISSEVPQNLSASRPQDRQFILSSKKLLLSDSGFYLCAWSAEVEAYEQYFGPGTRLTVT.

The chain carries TRBV5-4 and TRBJ1-1; D not certain. Germline CDR1 and CDR2: SGHNT and YYREEE (reference sequence). V shed 0 bases and J shed 6 bases, with 9 bases lying between them. The CDR3 extends over 13 amino acids. CDR3 in DNA: TGTGCCAGCAGCTTGGACGTTGTGGCTGAAGCTTTCTTT. Its protein is CASSLDVVAEAFF.

This chain links TRBV19 with TRBJ1-2, with D unclear. In germline, CDR1 is LNHDA, CDR2 SQIVND (reference sequence). The V and J ends lost 5 bases and 6 bases respectively, with 10 bases between them. This CDR3 comprises 12 residues. The CDR3 DNA reads TGTGCCAGTAGTTGGATGTGGGATGGCTACACCTTC. This codes for CASSWMWDGYTF.

The rearrangement links TRBV5-4 to TRBJ2-3; D remains ambiguous. The CDR3 covers 15 residues. V was clipped by 1 base and J by 4 bases, with 13 bases between them. In germline, CDR1 is SGHNT, CDR2 YYREEE (reference sequence). CDR3 in amino acids: CASSLRSLSPDTQYF. The DNA of the CDR3 is TGTGCCAGCAGCTTGCGAAGCCTATCCCCAGATACGCAGTATTTT. Full variable domain (outside the CDR3, taken from reference TRBV5-4 and TRBJ2-3): ETGVTQSPTHLIKTRGQQVTLRCSSQSGHNTVSWYQQALGQGPQFIFQYYREEENGRGNFPPRFSGLQFPNYSSELNVNALELDDSALYLCASSLRSLSPDTQYFGPGTRLTVL.

The chain recombines TRBV6-5 with TRBJ2-5; 9 bases match TRBD1. The V segment lost 6 bases and the J segment 5 bases; nucleotides outside the gene matches: 10. CDR3 length equals 15 residues. Germline V gives CDR1 MNHEY, CDR2 SVGAGI. The chain's CDR3 is CASRSPGQGVETQYF. As DNA, the CDR3 is TGTGCCAGCAGGTCTCCGGGACAGGGCGTCGAGACCCAGTACTTC.

The chain recombines TRBV5-5 with TRBJ2-5; the D gene is possibly TRBD1 (5 bases). The CDR3 length is 12 residues. V was pared by 5 bases and J by 5 bases, with 10 bases between. CDR1 is SGHKS and CDR2 is YYEKEE in the germline V gene (reference sequence). The CDR3, as DNA: TGTGCCAGCAGTTCCAGGGTTGAGACCCAGTACTTC. It translates to CASSSRVETQYF. Using reference TRBV5-5 and TRBJ2-5 for the parts outside the CDR3, the full variable domain is DAGVTQSPTHLIKTRGQQVTLRCSPISGHKSVSWYQQVLGQGPQFIFQYYEKEERGRGNFPDRFSARQFPNYSSELNVNALLLGDSALYLCASSSRVETQYFGPGTRLLVL.

This chain links TRBV19 with TRBJ1-3; D possibly corresponds to TRBD1 (6 bases). V shed 6 bases and J shed 5 bases, with 23 bases lying between them. Looked up from germline, CDR1 is LNHDA and CDR2 is SQIVND (reference sequence). The length of the CDR3 is 17 residues. The CDR3: CASRKEGAGARRNTIYF. The CDR3, as DNA: TGTGCCAGTAGAAAGGAGGGCGCGGGGGCACGGCGAAACACCATATATTTT.

CDR3 in amino acids: CASGQGIANTGELFF. Here the CDR3 DNA reads TGTGCCAGCGGACAGGGAATAGCGAACACCGGGGAGCTGTTTTTT. The V call is TRBV5-4, the J call TRBJ2-2; 8 bases are a match to TRBD1. Germline assignment: CDR1 SGHNT and CDR2 YYREEE (reference sequence). This CDR3 comprises 15 residues. V gave up 7 bases and J gave up 0 bases; unmatched junction bases: 5.

This clone was detected only a few times. J is TRBJ1-6 and V is TRBV11-2; perhaps TRBD1 as D (6 bases). Trimming pared 5 bases from V and 10 bases from J, leaving 12 bases between. In germline, CDR1 is SGHAT, CDR2 FQNNGV. The length of the CDR3 is 13 residues. In DNA, the CDR3 is TGTGCCAGCAGCCCTCAGGGGTACTCACCCCTCCACTTT. Its translation: CASSPQGYSPLHF.

The V call is TRBV18, the J call TRBJ1-1; no reliable D call. Germline V lookup: CDR1 KGHSH, CDR2 LQKENI. V lost 2 bases, J lost 1 base, and 11 bases lay in between. This CDR3 has 15 amino acids. This CDR3 reads CASSPRSEENTEAFF. The CDR3 nucleotides read TGTGCCAGCTCACCAAGGTCCGAAGAGAACACTGAAGCTTTCTTT.

The chain has TRBV2 and TRBJ1-5; D unresolved. This CDR3 is built from 13 residues. Germline V gene sequence: CDR1 SNHLY, CDR2 FYNNEI. V lost 6 bases and J lost 2, with 8 bases in between. CDR3 sequence: CASRITGNQPQHF. The CDR3 coding sequence is TGTGCCAGCAGAATCACAGGCAATCAGCCCCAGCATTTT.

This chain joins TRBV18 and TRBJ1-6; a possible D gene is TRBD1 (5 bases). The CDR3 sequence is 15 residues long. Germline V gives CDR1 KGHSH, CDR2 LQKENI. V was pared by 6 bases and J by 9 bases, with 18 bases between. DNA for the CDR3: TGTGCCAGCTCCCCTTTAGCGGGGCAGACTTCACCCCTCCACTTT. Translation: CASSPLAGQTSPLHF.